This T cell receptor (beta chain) was identified during a study of graft-versus-host responses after intestinal transplantation. Study results and limitations: Clonal ratios of graft-versus-host to host-versus-graft in allografts were high for patients exhibiting graft-donor T cell macrochimerism. The study associated peak circulating GvH clone levels with early post-transplant HvG declines.

Graft tissue processing released intraepithelial and lamina propria lymphocytes. Regarding this clone: Its antigen is currently unknown.

Assay used: immunoSEQ multiplex PCR; TCRdb lists only in-frame clones, some missing. The repertoire holds about 37,000 clones, about nine tenths seen once, with over 15% in the top ten. This CDR3 contains 15 residues. Germline CDR1 is LNHDA and CDR2 is SQIVND (reference sequence). V was cut by 0 bases and J by 2 bases, with 11 bases left in between. The sequence came from a human patient who received an intestinal transplant, so some T cells may come from the graft donor. The specimen comprised ileum tissue, sampled less than 210 days after intestinal transplant. V is TRBV19 and J is TRBJ2-7; no definite D call. The CDR3 DNA sequence: TGTGCCAGTAGTATAGATCCCGCAGCTCCCTACGAGCAGTACTTC. Protein sequence: CASSIDPAAPYEQYF.